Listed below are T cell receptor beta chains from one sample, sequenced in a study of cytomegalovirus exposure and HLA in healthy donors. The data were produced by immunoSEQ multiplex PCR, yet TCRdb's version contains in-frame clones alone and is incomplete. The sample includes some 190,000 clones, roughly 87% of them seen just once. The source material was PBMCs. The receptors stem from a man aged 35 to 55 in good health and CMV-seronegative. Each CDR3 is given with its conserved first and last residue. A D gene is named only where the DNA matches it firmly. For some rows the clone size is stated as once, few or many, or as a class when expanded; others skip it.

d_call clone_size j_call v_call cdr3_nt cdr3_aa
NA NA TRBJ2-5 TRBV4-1 TGCGCCAGCAGCCAAGCGACTAGTTTAGAGACCCAGTACTTC CASSQATSLETQYF
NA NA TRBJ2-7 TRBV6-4 TGTGCCAGCAGTGCCGAAGGAGGGAGCTCCTACGAGCAGTACTTC CASSAEGGSSYEQYF
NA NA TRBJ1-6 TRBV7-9 TGTTCCAGCAGCTTTGAAGTATCAGGGGCCTCTAATTCACCCCTCCACTTT CSSSFEVSGASNSPLHF
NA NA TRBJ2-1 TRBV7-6 TGTGCCAGCAGCTTAGGATTCCGCCCCAGCTCCTACAATGAGCAGTTCTTC CASSLGFRPSSYNEQFF
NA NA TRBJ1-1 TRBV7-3 TGTGCCCCTACCGAACAGGGCACTGAAGCTTTCTTT CAPTEQGTEAFF
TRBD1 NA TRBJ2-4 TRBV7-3 TGTGCCAGCAGCCCCCAGGGCCCCGGGACAGGGGTCATTCAGTACTTC CASSPQGPGTGVIQYF
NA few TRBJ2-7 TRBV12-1 TGTGCCAGTCCAGTTCCGGGACAGCACTACGAGCAGTACTTC CASPVPGQHYEQYF
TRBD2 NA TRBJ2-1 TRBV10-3 TGTGCCATCAGTGACTCCCCGGGACTAGCTTCCCATGAGCAGTTCTTC CAISDSPGLASHEQFF
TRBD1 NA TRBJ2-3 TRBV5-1 TGCGCCAGCAGCTCGACAGGGGGCGCACATACGCAGTATTTT CASSSTGGAHTQYF
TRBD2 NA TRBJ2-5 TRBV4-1 TGCGCCAGCAGCCAGTTAAAGTCGGGACTAGCGGGCCAAGAGACCCAGTACTTC CASSQLKSGLAGQETQYF
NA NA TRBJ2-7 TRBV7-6 TGTGCCAGCAGCTTAGAGCCGGGACAAGGAGCCTACGAGCAGTACTTC CASSLEPGQGAYEQYF
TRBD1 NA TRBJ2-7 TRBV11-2 TGTGCCAGCAGCTTGACCAGGACAGGGAGCTACGAGCAGTACTTC CASSLTRTGSYEQYF
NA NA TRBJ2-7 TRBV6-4 TGTGCCATCCCGGGGGTGCCCGAGCAGTACTTC CAIPGVPEQYF
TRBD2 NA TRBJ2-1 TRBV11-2 TGTGCCAGCAGCTCAGTAGCGGGGGGTACCTACAATGAGCAGTTCTTC CASSSVAGGTYNEQFF
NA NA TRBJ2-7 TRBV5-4 TGTGCCAGCAGACCCTTTACGGGCTACGAGCAGTACTTC CASRPFTGYEQYF
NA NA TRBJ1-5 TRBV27 TGTGCCAGCGGAGTGACAGTCCACAATCAGCCCCAGCATTTT CASGVTVHNQPQHF
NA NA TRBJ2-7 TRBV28 TGTGCCAGCAGTTTCGTGGGGGGCTCCTACGAGCAGTACTTC CASSFVGGSYEQYF
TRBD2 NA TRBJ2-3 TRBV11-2 TGTGCCAGCAGACCCCTAGCGGGAGAGAGCACAGATACGCAGTATTTT CASRPLAGESTDTQYF
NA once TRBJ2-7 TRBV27 TGTGCCAGCGCGGGGCCTTTAACGGGCTACGAGCAGTACTTC CASAGPLTGYEQYF
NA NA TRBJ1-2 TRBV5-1 TGCGCCAGCAGCTTGGTGGCAGTCGCCGACTATGGCTACACCTTC CASSLVAVADYGYTF
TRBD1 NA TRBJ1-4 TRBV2 TGTGCCAGCAGTGAATTAGGGACAGTCTATGAAAAACTGTTTTTT CASSELGTVYEKLFF
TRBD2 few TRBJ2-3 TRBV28 TGTGCCAGCAGCCAGCAAGCGGGGGGCCAGCCAGATACGCAGTATTTT CASSQQAGGQPDTQYF
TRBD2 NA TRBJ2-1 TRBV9 TGTGCCAGCTCCCGAATCCTAGCGGGGGGCTACAATGAGCAGTTCTTC CASSRILAGGYNEQFF
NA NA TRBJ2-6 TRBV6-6 TGTGCCAGCCAAGTAGACGGGAACTCTGGGGCCAACGTCCTGACTTTC CASQVDGNSGANVLTF
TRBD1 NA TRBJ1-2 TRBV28 TGTGCCGGAATGGGACAGGGCGATGGCTACACCTTC CAGMGQGDGYTF
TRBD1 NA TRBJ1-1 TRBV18 TGTGCCAGCTCACCACCGGCAGGGGGACGCACTGAAGCTTTCTTT CASSPPAGGRTEAFF
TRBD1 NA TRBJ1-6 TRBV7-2 TGTGCCAGCAGCTCCGGCGGGACAGATAATTCACCCCTCCACTTT CASSSGGTDNSPLHF
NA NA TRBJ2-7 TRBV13 TGTGCCAGCAGCTTTCGACACGCGTCCTACGAGCAGTACTTC CASSFRHASYEQYF
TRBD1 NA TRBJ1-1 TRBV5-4 TGTGCCAGCAGCTCGCAACAGGGGGCGCGGACTGAAGCTTTCTTT CASSSQQGARTEAFF
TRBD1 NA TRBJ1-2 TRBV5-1 TGCGCCAGCAGCTTGGACGGACAGGAAAACTATGGCTACACCTTC CASSLDGQENYGYTF
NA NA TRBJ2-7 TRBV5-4 TGTGCCAGCAGCTCGGACAGAATTTCCTCCTACGAGCAGTACTTC CASSSDRISSYEQYF
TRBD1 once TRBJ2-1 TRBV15 TGTGCCACCAGCAGAGATCTGAGGACAGGGGTCGGCGATGAGCAGTTCTTC CATSRDLRTGVGDEQFF
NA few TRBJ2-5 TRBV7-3 TGTGCCAGCAGCTTAACGGGCGGGCGGATCCAAGAGACCCAGTACTTC CASSLTGGRIQETQYF
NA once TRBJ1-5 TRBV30 TGTGCCTGGGATAACCAGGGCATCAATCAGCCCCAGCATTTT CAWDNQGINQPQHF
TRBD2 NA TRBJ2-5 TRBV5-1 TGCGCCAGCAGCATCCGACGGGGGGGCGCGGGAGAGACCCAGTACTTC CASSIRRGGAGETQYF
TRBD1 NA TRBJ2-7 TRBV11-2 TGTGCCAGCAGCGTCTTCCGGGACAGGGATCCCCACGAGCAGTACTTC CASSVFRDRDPHEQYF
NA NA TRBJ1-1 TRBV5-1 TGCGCCAGCAGCTTGGATAAGGGGTCGAGGACTGAAGCTTTCTTT CASSLDKGSRTEAFF
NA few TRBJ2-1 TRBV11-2 TGTGCCAGCAGCCTTAGCGGAGCGGCAAGTGAGCAGTTCTTC CASSLSGAASEQFF
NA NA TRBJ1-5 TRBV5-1 TGCGCCAGCAGCTTGGGCCCAGAGGTGGGTCAGCCCCAGCATTTT CASSLGPEVGQPQHF
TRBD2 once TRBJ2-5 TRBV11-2 TGTGCCAGCAGTTTTGGGCGCGGGGGGGTGGAGACCCAGTACTTC CASSFGRGGVETQYF
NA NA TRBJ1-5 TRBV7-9 TGTGCCAGCAGCCTCGGGGGGGCGCCGAGCAATCAGCCCCAGCATTTT CASSLGGAPSNQPQHF
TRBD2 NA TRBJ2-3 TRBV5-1 TGCGCCAGCAGCTTGGCACTTGGCGGGGGAGAAGATACGCAGTATTTT CASSLALGGGEDTQYF
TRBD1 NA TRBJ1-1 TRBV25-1 TGTGCCAGCAGCTCAACTCAGGGGGCGAGGGCTTTCTTT CASSSTQGARAFF
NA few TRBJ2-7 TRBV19 TGTGCCAGTACTCAAGACAGCGCCTACGAGCAGTACTTC CASTQDSAYEQYF
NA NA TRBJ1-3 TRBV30 TGTGATCAGGGCGGAAACACCATATATTTT CDQGGNTIYF
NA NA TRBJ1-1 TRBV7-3 TGTGCCAGCAGCTTAACGGCGGGAACAAAAGCTTTCTTT CASSLTAGTKAFF
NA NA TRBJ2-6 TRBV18 TGTGCCAGCTCACCAATGTCGGGGGCCAACGTCCTGACTTTC CASSPMSGANVLTF
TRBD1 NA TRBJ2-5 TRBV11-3 TGTGCCAGCAGCTCCCCTAGGACAGGGGGCGAGGAAGAGACCCAGTACTTC CASSSPRTGGEEETQYF
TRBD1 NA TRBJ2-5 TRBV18 TGTGCCAGCGGAGGGACAGGGCAAGAGACCCAGTACTTC CASGGTGQETQYF
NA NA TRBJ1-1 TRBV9 TGTGCCAGCAGCGTAGAAGGGAGACGGAACACTGAAGCTTTCTTT CASSVEGRRNTEAFF
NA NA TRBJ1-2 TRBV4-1 TGCGCCAGCAGCCATCAATGGACAGCTAACTATGGCTACACCTTC CASSHQWTANYGYTF
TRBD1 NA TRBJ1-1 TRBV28 TGTGCCAGCAGCGAACAGGGGGCACGGGAAGCTTTCTTT CASSEQGAREAFF
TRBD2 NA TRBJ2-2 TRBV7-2 TGTGCCAGCAGCCTTAGCGGGGTCGGGGAGCTGTTTTTT CASSLSGVGELFF
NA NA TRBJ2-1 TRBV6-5 TGTGCCACCATGGTGGGGGGTTCCCAGAATGAGCAGTTCTTC CATMVGGSQNEQFF
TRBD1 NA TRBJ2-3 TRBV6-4 TGTGCCAGCAGTCCCGGACAGGGGGACACAGATACGCAGTATTTT CASSPGQGDTDTQYF
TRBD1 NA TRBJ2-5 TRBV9 TGTGCCAGCAGCGTAATAGATTTCATTCCCCCTTCACATGCGGGACAGGGTAAAGAGACCCAGTACTTC CASSVIDFIPPSHAGQGKETQYF
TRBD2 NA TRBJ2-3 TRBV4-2 TGTGCCAGCAGCCACCCCGGGCTAGCGGCCAGCACAGATACGCAGTATTTT CASSHPGLAASTDTQYF
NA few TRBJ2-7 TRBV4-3 TGCGCCAGCAGCCAAGATCTGGGGGGGGGCCCCTACGAGCAGTACTTC CASSQDLGGGPYEQYF
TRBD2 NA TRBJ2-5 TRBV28 TGTGCCAGCAGCCCTCGGGGGGGCGTTGGGACCCAGTACTTC CASSPRGGVGTQYF
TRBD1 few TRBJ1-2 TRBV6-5 TGTGCCAGCAGTTACTCGATCTGGGACAGGAACTATGGCTACACCTTC CASSYSIWDRNYGYTF